This record looks at one T cell receptor (beta chain) sequence and its context. Its antigen remains unknown. The data derive from a study of T cells expressing NK-cell markers. Study-wide results and limits: The CD3+CD56-NKG2C+ fraction was also led by these clonotypes in a few donors.

Scientists made TCR beta cDNA using 5'RACE template switching with UMIs. TCRdb re-called the 5' RACE reads; one entry per CDR3 protein, DNA not given. The sample shows some 340,000 distinct CDR3 sequences, and around 4.9% sits with its ten largest clones. CDR3 length: 17 amino acids. V is TRBV12-3 or TRBV12-4 and J is TRBJ2-2; with no DNA, the TCRdb D assignment of TRBD1 cannot be verified. The sample was blood T cells: a sorted CD56 or NKG2C T cell subset, CD4+ or CD8+ T cells, or bulk PBMC T cells (not recorded which). The source is a man aged 18-75 years in good health. The CDR3 is CASSGGGGLWDTGELFF.